This T cell receptor (beta chain) was sequenced for a study of T cell repertoires in cytomegalovirus infection (dated 2019 in TCRdb). General notes on the study: Donor HLA type was relevant to the analysis, as public TCR beta signatures indicated carriage of CMV infection together with the matching HLA type.

Broad study findings and their caveats: The ex vivo response was dominated by HLA-C-restricted CMV-specific TCR beta clonotypes, and the single most frequent clonotype in two of eight donors was supplied by these HLA-C-restricted clonotypes. In both this cohort and an independent cohort of 300 to 450 donors, the cumulative frequency of public TCR beta family members distinguished carriers of CMV infection plus the relevant HLA type.

This clonotype was counted a single time. The antigen it recognizes is unknown. It has no much larger one-base neighbor in the sample; base qualities were not kept. Resting on one read, the evidence is weak. TCRdb records Illumina HiSeq 1500 as the sequencer. TCRdb reanalyzed the raw reads on its own, using fastp at Q25 for trimming and MiXCR for clone calling, and kept in-frame beta chains. Each entry is one CDR3 protein sequence, shown with its most common DNA and genes. The sample table holds some 180,000 distinct CDR3 sequences, of which approximately 19% were seen once. The top ten clones comprise approximately 3% of the sample. As encoded in the germline V gene (reference sequence), CDR1 is LGHDT while CDR2 is YNNKEL. The junction shows trimming of 3 bases on V and 2 bases on J, and the gene matches do not reach 1 base of it. Spanning cysteine to phenylalanine, the CDR3 consists of 15 amino acids. Just CDR3 DNA is preserved here, 45 bases in frame from base 1.

The sample taken for sequencing was PBMCs. The V and J segments used are TRBV3-1 and TRBJ2-6; TRBD1 matches 7 bases in the middle. This sequence originates from a human donor in good health (CMV status not recorded). Some clones in this sample may be carry-over from other donors' samples. At the DNA level, the sequence is TGTGCCAGCAGCCAGACAGGGACTGGGGCCAACGTCCTGACTTTC. This sequence encodes CASSQTGTGANVLTF.